This T cell receptor (beta chain) was captured in a study of T cells after yellow fever vaccination. This clonotype appeared many times. Antigen specificity is unknown. CDR1 SEHNR and CDR2 FQNEAQ come from the germline V gene (reference sequence). The V gene lost 1 base and the J gene lost 5 bases, with 9 bases spanning the gap. CDR3 length: 14 amino acids. The study made its TCR cDNA through 5'RACE template switching. That step introduced a universal primer site along with UMIs. MiXCR was run by TCRdb on the 5' RACE reads, yielding one entry per CDR3 protein. This table has approximately 120,000 distinct CDR3 sequences, around 7.7% appearing once. General study points: Booster sampling recovered most clones from primary vaccination (96% CD4, 88% CD8). High-abundance clonotypes from the bulk population could contaminate FACS-sorted repertoires.

The TCR originated in a man aged 18-30 years who received the YFV17D yellow fever vaccine. Here the sequenced sample was CD4+ T cells sorted from PBMCs, taken approximately 11 days after the first yellow fever vaccination. J is TRBJ1-5 and V is TRBV7-9; D is unresolved. The CDR3 spells CASSLGQDHQPQHF. CDR3 coding DNA: TGTGCCAGCAGCTTAGGGCAGGACCATCAGCCCCAGCATTTT. The whole variable domain, filled in from reference TRBV7-9 and TRBJ1-5, reads DTGVSQNPRHKITKRGQNVTFRCDPISEHNRLYWYRQTLGQGPEFLTYFQNEAQLEKSRLLSDRFSAERPKGSFSTLEIQRTEQGDSAMYLCASSLGQDHQPQHFGDGTRLSIL.